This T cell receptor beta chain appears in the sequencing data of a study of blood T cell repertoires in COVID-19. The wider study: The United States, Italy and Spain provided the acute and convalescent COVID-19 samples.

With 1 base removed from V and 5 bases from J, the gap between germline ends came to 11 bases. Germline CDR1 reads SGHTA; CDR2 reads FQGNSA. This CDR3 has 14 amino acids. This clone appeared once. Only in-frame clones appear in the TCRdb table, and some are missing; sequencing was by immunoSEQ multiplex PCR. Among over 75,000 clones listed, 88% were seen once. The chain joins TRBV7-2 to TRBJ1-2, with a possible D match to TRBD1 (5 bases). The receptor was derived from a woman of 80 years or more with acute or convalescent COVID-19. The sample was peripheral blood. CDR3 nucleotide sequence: TGTGCCAGCAGCTTAGTGGGGCAGGGTTATGGCTACACCTTC. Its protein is CASSLVGQGYGYTF.